A selection of T cell receptor beta chains follows, all from one sample in a study of cytomegalovirus exposure and HLA in healthy donors. The method was immunoSEQ multiplex PCR; TCRdb's version includes in-frame clones alone and lacks a portion of them. The profile covers roughly 120,000 clones, with less than 75% appearing a single time and around 4.1% taken by the ten largest. Sequenced material: PBMCs. The receptors here all came from a woman in her forties in good health and CMV-seronegative. Each CDR3 is given with its conserved first and last residue. The order of the fields is clone size, V gene, D gene, J gene, CDR3 DNA, CDR3 protein. D genes are given only for firm matches. The size entry is marked missing in some rows and otherwise reads once, few, many or a size class.

NA	TRBV19	NA	TRBJ1-3	TGTGCCAGTAGCCGGGGTTCGGATGGAAACACCATATATTTT	CASSRGSDGNTIYF
NA	TRBV6-1	TRBD2	TRBJ2-7	TGTGCCAGCAGTGCGGGACTAGCGGCCTCCTACGAGCAGTACTTC	CASSAGLAASYEQYF
few	TRBV2	NA	TRBJ1-6	TGTGCCAGCAGTGGGGGAGGGGTGAATTCACCCCTCCACTTT	CASSGGGVNSPLHF
NA	TRBV30	TRBD1	TRBJ1-1	TGTGCCTGGACAGGGGGCAGGACTGAAGCTTTCTTT	CAWTGGRTEAFF
NA	TRBV10-1	TRBD1	TRBJ2-7	TGCGCCAGCATCCCGGGACAGGGCTCGTTCGAGCAGTACTTC	CASIPGQGSFEQYF
NA	TRBV18	NA	TRBJ2-1	TGTGCCAGCTCACCACCATTGGCGCTAGCCATCAAGTACGACCAGTCCTACAATGAGCAGTTCTTC	CASSPPLALAIKYDQSYNEQFF
NA	TRBV28	TRBD1	TRBJ2-6	TGTGCCAGCAGACGGACAGGGGGCGCCTCTGGGGCCAACGTCCTGACTTTC	CASRRTGGASGANVLTF
NA	TRBV29-1	TRBD1	TRBJ2-7	TGCAGCGTTGCACCGGGACAGGCCTACGAGCAGTACTTC	CSVAPGQAYEQYF
NA	TRBV4-2	NA	TRBJ2-7	TGTGCCAGCAGCCAAGGAGGGGGTACCTACGAGCAGTACTTC	CASSQGGGTYEQYF
NA	TRBV9	NA	TRBJ2-1	TGTGCCAGCAGCTTTCAACGGGGGGTGGGGGGCGATGAGCAGTTCTTC	CASSFQRGVGGDEQFF
NA	TRBV4-1	NA	TRBJ1-3	TGCGCCAGCAGCCGCCAGGGAAGCTCTGGAAACACCATATATTTT	CASSRQGSSGNTIYF
NA	TRBV7-2	TRBD2	TRBJ2-5	TGTGCCAGCAGCTCGGGACTACCCCAAGAGACCCAGTACTTC	CASSSGLPQETQYF
NA	TRBV5-1	NA	TRBJ1-5	TGCGCCGGTGGGTTGGAGGGCAACAATCAGCCCCAGCATTTT	CAGGLEGNNQPQHF
NA	TRBV7-2	TRBD1	TRBJ1-5	TGTGCCAGCAGCTTCGGCGACAGGGGCGATCAGCCCCAGCATTTT	CASSFGDRGDQPQHF
NA	TRBV10-3	NA	TRBJ1-6	TGTGCCATCAGTGCTTTTGTGAGTGATTCACCCCTCCACTTT	CAISAFVSDSPLHF
NA	TRBV2	NA	TRBJ1-2	TGTGCCAGCAGTGAAGCCGCCATAGGGGGTTATGGCTACACCTTC	CASSEAAIGGYGYTF
NA	TRBV19	TRBD2	TRBJ2-3	TGTGCCAGTAGTACCGTCCCGGGACTAGCGGGGGCGGGGGGCGTAGGGGGTCCGCAGTATTTT	CASSTVPGLAGAGGVGGPQYF
NA	TRBV4-1	NA	TRBJ2-3	TGCGCCAGCAGCCAGGGGGGGGCTCGCCCCACAGATACGCAGTATTTT	CASSQGGARPTDTQYF
NA	TRBV10-3	NA	TRBJ2-3	TGTGCCATCAGGACTCTAGCCTCAGATACGCAGTATTTT	CAIRTLASDTQYF
few	TRBV19	NA	TRBJ2-1	TGTGCCACCAAGACAGGTTGGTTGCAGTTCTTC	CATKTGWLQFF
NA	TRBV6-6	TRBD2	TRBJ2-7	TGTGCCAGCAGTTTAAGATTAGCGGGGGGTCCCTACGAGCAGTACTTC	CASSLRLAGGPYEQYF
NA	TRBV2	TRBD2	TRBJ2-7	TGTGCCAGCAGTGAACCTAGCGGGGGTTACGAGCAGTACTTC	CASSEPSGGYEQYF
NA	TRBV28	TRBD1	TRBJ2-3	TGTGCCAGCAGTTTAGGAACAGGGGTCACAGATACGCAGTATTTT	CASSLGTGVTDTQYF
NA	TRBV19	TRBD1	TRBJ2-1	TGTGCCAGTCAAAGGGGGACAGGGGTAGTGGATGAGCAGTTCTTC	CASQRGTGVVDEQFF
NA	TRBV19	NA	TRBJ2-1	TGTGCCAGTAAGGAGGGTCCGTCCTACAATGAGCAGTTCTTC	CASKEGPSYNEQFF
NA	TRBV6-5	NA	TRBJ1-1	TGTGCCAGCAGTTACTCAGGGGTGCCCGGCACTGAAGCTTTCTTT	CASSYSGVPGTEAFF
NA	TRBV4-3	NA	TRBJ2-1	TGCGCCAGCAGCCAAGATGGGAGCCTCATAACAAATGAGCAGTTCTTC	CASSQDGSLITNEQFF
NA	TRBV4-2	NA	TRBJ1-6	TGTGCCAGCAGCCAAGATAGCAGCAATTCACCCCTCCACTTT	CASSQDSSNSPLHF
NA	TRBV19	NA	TRBJ1-2	TGTGCCAGTAGTATAGACGACAGGTCCGCCTATCGGGGCTACACCTTC	CASSIDDRSAYRGYTF
NA	TRBV21-1	NA	TRBJ2-1	TGTGCCAGCAGCAAAGAGGAAGCGGAAATATCCTACAATGAGCAGTTCTTC	CASSKEEAEISYNEQFF
NA	TRBV7-7	TRBD2	TRBJ2-1	TGTGCCAGCAGCTTCTCTAGCGGGGGGGCCGTGGATGAGCAGTTCTTC	CASSFSSGGAVDEQFF
NA	TRBV9	NA	TRBJ2-7	TGTGCCAGCAGCGTAGGAACAGGAGGAGGGCACGAGCAGTACTTC	CASSVGTGGGHEQYF
NA	TRBV19	TRBD1	TRBJ2-3	TGTGCCAGTATCGGGACAGACTACACAGATACGCAGTATTTT	CASIGTDYTDTQYF
NA	TRBV7-8	TRBD1	TRBJ1-3	TGTGCCAGCAGCGGACGGACAGGATGGTCTGGAAACACCATATATTTT	CASSGRTGWSGNTIYF
NA	TRBV28	TRBD1	TRBJ1-4	TGTGCCAGCAGATGGGGACAGGGTAGGGAAAAACTGTTTTTT	CASRWGQGREKLFF
NA	TRBV13	TRBD2	TRBJ2-1	TGTGCCAGCAGCTTTTGGCCTAGCGGGGGAAGCTCCTACAATGAGCAGTTCTTC	CASSFWPSGGSSYNEQFF
NA	TRBV4-2	TRBD2	TRBJ2-7	TGTGCCAGCAGCCAAGGCGGGGGTTCCTACGAGCAGTACTTC	CASSQGGGSYEQYF
NA	TRBV7-9	NA	TRBJ1-2	TGTGCCAGCAGCCCAAAGGGCCCCGGAGCAGGGCCTTGGGACACCTTC	CASSPKGPGAGPWDTF
NA	TRBV27	NA	TRBJ2-5	TGTGCCAGCAGTTTAAGGCGGGAAGGGGAGACCCAGTACTTC	CASSLRREGETQYF
NA	TRBV28	NA	TRBJ2-7	TGTGCCAGCAGGAGTTACGAGCAGTACTTC	CASRSYEQYF
NA	TRBV27	NA	TRBJ1-1	TGTGCCAGCAGGCTACGAGAGTACACTGAAGCTTTCTTT	CASRLREYTEAFF
once	TRBV29-1	NA	TRBJ1-2	TGCAGCGTTGAAGATCATCAGGGGCTGGAGGGCTACACCTTC	CSVEDHQGLEGYTF
NA	TRBV5-4	TRBD2	TRBJ2-2	TGTGCCAGCAGCTCAGGACTAGCGGGGACCACCGGGGAGCTGTTTTTT	CASSSGLAGTTGELFF
once	TRBV5-4	NA	TRBJ2-7	TGTGCCAGCAGCTTGGATGCACGGTCGCCTTGGGAGCAGTACTTC	CASSLDARSPWEQYF
NA	TRBV11-3	TRBD2	TRBJ2-1	TGTGCCAGCAGCCCCTATCGGGGCGGGAGTGGGGATGAGCAGTTCTTC	CASSPYRGGSGDEQFF